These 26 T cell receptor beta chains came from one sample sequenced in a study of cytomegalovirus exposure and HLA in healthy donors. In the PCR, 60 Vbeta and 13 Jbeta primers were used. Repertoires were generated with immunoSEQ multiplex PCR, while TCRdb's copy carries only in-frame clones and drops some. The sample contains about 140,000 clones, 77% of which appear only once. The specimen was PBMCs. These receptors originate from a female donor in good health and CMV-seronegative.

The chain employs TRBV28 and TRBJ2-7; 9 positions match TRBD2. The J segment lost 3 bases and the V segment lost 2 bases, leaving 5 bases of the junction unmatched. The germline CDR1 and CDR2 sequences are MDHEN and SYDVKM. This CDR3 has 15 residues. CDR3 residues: CASSLGDSGSYEQYF. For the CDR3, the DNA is TGTGCCAGCAGTTTAGGGGATAGCGGGAGCTACGAGCAGTACTTC. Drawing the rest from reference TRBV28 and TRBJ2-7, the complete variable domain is DVKVTQSSRYLVKRTGEKVFLECVQDMDHENMFWYRQDPGLGLRLIYFSYDVKMKEKGDIPEGYSVSREKKERFSLILESASTNQTSMYLCASSLGDSGSYEQYFGPGTRLTVT.

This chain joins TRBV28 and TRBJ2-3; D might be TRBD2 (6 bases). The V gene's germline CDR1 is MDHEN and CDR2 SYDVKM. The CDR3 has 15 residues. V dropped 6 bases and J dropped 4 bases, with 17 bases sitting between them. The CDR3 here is CASSPRRGGADTQYF. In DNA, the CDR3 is TGTGCCAGCAGCCCGCGACGGGGAGGCGCAGATACGCAGTATTTT.

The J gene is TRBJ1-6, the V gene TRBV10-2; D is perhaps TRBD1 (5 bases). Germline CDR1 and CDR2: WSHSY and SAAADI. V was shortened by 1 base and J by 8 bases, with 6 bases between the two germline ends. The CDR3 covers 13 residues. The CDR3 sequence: CASSEWGDSPLHF. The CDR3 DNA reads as TGCGCCAGCAGTGAGTGGGGGGATTCACCCCTCCACTTT.

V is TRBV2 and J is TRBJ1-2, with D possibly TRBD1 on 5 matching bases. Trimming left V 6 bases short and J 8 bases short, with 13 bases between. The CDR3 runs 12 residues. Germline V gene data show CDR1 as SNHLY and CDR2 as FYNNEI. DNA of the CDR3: TGTGCCAGCAGAGCACAGGAGAGCGGCTACACCTTC. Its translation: CASRAQESGYTF.

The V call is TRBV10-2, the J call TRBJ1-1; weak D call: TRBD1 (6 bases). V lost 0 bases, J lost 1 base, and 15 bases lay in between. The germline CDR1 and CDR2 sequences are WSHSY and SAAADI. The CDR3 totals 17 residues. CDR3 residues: CASSESTGGSKNTEAFF. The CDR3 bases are TGCGCCAGCAGTGAGTCGACAGGTGGGTCGAAGAACACTGAAGCTTTCTTT.

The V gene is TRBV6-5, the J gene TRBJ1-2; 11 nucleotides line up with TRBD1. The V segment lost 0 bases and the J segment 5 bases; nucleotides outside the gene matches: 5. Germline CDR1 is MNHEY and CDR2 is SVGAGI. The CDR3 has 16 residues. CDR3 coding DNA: TGTGCCAGCAGTTACTCCGGACAGGGGGCGGGGTATGGCTACACCTTC. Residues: CASSYSGQGAGYGYTF.

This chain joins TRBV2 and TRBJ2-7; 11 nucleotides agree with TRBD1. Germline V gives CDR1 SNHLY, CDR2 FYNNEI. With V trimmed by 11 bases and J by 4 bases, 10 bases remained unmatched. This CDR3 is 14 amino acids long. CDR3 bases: TGTGCCGTCCTTCAGGGGGACAGGGGGTACGAGCAGTACTTC. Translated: CAVLQGDRGYEQYF.

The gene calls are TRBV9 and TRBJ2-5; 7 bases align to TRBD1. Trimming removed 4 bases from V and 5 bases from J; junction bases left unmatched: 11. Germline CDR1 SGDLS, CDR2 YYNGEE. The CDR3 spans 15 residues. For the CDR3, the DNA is TGTGCCAGCAGCTCACCAGAGGGGGCCCGGGAGACCCAGTACTTC. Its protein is CASSSPEGARETQYF.

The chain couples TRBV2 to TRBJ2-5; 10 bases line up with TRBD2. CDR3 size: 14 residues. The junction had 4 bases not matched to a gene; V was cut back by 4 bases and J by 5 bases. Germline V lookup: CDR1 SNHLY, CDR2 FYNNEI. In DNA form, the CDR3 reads TGTGCCAGCAGTGGGACTAGCGGTGCGGAGACCCAGTACTTC. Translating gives CASSGTSGAETQYF. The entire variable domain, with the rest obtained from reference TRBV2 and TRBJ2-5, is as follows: EPEVTQTPSHQVTQMGQEVILRCVPISNHLYFYWYRQILGQKVEFLVSFYNNEISEKSEIFDDQFSVERPDGSNFTLKIRSTKLEDSAMYFCASSGTSGAETQYFGPGTRLLVL.

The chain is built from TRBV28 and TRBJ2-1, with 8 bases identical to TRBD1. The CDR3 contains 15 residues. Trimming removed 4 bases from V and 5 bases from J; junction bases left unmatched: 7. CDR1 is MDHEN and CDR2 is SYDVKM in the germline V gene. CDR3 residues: CASSSTGAGNNEQFF. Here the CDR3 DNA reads TGTGCCAGCAGTTCGACAGGGGCAGGAAACAATGAGCAGTTCTTC.

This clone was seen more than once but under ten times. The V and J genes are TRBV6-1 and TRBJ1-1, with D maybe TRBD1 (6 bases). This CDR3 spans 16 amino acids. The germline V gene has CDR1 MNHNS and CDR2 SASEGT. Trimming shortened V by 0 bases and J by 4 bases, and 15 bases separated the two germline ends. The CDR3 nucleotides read TGTGCCAGCAGTGAAGCGCTCTACAGGGACGGCACTGAAGCTTTCTTT. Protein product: CASSEALYRDGTEAFF.

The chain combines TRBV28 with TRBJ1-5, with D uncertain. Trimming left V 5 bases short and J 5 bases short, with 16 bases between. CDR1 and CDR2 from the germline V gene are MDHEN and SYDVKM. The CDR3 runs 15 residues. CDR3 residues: CASSPDSNQHQPQHF. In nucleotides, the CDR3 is TGTGCCAGCAGTCCTGACTCAAATCAACATCAGCCCCAGCATTTT.

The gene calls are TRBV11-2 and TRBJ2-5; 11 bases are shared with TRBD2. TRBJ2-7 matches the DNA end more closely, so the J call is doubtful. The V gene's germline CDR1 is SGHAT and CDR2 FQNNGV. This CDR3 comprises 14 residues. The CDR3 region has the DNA TGTGCCAGCAGCCAGACTAGCGGGGCTTACGAGCAGTACTTC. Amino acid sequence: CASSQTSGAYEQYF.

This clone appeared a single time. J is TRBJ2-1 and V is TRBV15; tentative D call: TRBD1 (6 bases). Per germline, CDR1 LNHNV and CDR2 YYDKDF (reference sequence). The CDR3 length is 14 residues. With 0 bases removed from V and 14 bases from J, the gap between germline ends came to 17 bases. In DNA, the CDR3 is TGTGCCACCAGCAGAGATGGGAACGGACAGTCGGAGTTCTTC. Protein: CATSRDGNGQSEFF. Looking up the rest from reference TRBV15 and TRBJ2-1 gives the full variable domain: DAMVIQNPRYQVTQFGKPVTLSCSQTLNHNVMYWYQQKSSQAPKLLFHYYDKDFNNEADTPDNFQSRRPNTSFCFLDIRSPGLGDTAMYLCATSRDGNGQSEFFGPGTRLTVL.

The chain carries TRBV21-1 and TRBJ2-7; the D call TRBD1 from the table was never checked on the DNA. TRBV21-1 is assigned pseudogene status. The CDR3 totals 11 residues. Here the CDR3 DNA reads TGTGCCAGCAGCAAAGACACCGAGCAGTACTTC. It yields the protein CASSKDTEQYF.

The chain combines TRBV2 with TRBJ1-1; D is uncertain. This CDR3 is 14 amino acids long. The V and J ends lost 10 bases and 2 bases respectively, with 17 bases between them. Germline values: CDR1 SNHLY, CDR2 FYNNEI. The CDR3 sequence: CATPLPLRNTEAFF. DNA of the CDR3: TGTGCCACCCCACTCCCGTTAAGAAACACTGAAGCTTTCTTT.

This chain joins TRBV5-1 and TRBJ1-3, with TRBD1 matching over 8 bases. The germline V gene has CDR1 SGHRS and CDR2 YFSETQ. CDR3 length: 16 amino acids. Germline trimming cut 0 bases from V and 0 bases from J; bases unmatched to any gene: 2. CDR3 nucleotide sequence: TGCGCCAGCAGCTTGGTCGGACAGGGCTCTGGAAACACCATATATTTT. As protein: CASSLVGQGSGNTIYF.

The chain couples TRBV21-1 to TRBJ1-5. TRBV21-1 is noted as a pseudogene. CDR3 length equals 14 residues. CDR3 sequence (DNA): TGTGCCAGCAGCCCGAATAGGAGAAATCAGCCCCAGCATTTT. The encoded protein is CASSPNRRNQPQHF.

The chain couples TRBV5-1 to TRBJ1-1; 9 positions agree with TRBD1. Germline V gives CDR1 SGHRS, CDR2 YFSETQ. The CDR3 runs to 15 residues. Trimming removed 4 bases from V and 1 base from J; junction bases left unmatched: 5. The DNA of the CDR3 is TGCGCCAGCAGCCGGGGACAGGGATCGAACACTGAAGCTTTCTTT. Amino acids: CASSRGQGSNTEAFF.

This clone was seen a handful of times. CDR3 loop: CASSLTVESGMGGNTIYF. CDR3 DNA sequence: TGTGCCAGCAGCCTAACCGTCGAGTCGGGAATGGGAGGAAACACCATATATTTT. The chain uses TRBV7-2 and TRBJ1-3, with no clear D. Trimming left V 5 bases short and J 4 bases short, with 24 bases between. This CDR3 has 18 residues. Per germline, CDR1 SGHTA and CDR2 FQGNSA.

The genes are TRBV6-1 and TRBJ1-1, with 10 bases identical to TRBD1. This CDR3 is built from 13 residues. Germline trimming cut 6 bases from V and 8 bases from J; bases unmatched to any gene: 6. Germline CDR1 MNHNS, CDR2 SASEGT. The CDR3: CASRTGGSGEAFF. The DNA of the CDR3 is TGTGCCAGCAGGACAGGGGGCTCGGGCGAAGCTTTCTTT.

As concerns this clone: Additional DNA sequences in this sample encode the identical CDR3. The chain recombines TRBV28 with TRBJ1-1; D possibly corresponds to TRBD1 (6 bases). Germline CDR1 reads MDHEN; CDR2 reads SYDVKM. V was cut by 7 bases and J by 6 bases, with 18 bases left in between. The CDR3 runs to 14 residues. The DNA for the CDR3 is TGTGCCAGCACCAAGATGGGGGGGCCGCCTGAAGCTTTCTTT. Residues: CASTKMGGPPEAFF.

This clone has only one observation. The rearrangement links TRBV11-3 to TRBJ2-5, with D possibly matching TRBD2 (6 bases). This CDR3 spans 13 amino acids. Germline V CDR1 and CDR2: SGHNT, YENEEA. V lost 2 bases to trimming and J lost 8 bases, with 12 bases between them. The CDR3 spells CASSLRGGRTQYF. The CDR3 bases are TGTGCCAGCAGCTTACGAGGAGGGAGAACCCAGTACTTC.

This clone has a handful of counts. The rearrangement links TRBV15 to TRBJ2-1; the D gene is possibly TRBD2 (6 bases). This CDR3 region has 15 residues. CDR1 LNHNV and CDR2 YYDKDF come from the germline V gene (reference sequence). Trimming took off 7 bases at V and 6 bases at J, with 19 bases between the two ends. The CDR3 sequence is CATNRRRDPSNEQFF. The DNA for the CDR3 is TGTGCCACCAACCGAAGGCGGGACCCCTCCAATGAGCAGTTCTTC.

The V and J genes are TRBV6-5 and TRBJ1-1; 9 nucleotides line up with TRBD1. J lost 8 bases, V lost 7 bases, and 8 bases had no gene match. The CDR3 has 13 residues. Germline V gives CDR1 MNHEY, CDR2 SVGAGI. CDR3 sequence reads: CASTPGQGREAFF. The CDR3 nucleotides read TGTGCCAGCACTCCAGGACAGGGGCGAGAAGCTTTCTTT.

Written as DNA, the CDR3 is TGTGCCACCAGAGGACAGGGTCTCTACGAGCAGTACTTC. Translating gives CATRGQGLYEQYF. The V call is TRBV15, the J call TRBJ2-5, with 8 bases identical to TRBD1. The J call may not be correct, given that the DNA end is closer to TRBJ2-7. CDR3 length: 13 amino acids. Germline V gives CDR1 LNHNV, CDR2 YYDKDF (reference sequence).